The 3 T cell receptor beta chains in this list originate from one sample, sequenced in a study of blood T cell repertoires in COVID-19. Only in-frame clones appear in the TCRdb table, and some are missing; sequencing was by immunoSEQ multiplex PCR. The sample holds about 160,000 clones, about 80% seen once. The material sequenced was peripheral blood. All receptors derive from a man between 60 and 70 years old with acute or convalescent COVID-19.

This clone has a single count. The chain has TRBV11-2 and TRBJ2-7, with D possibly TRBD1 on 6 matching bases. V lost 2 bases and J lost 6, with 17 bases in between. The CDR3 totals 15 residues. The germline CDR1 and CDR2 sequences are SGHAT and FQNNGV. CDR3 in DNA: TGTGCCAGCAGCTTAAGGGGGACATGGGGCAGCGAGCAGTACTTC. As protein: CASSLRGTWGSEQYF.

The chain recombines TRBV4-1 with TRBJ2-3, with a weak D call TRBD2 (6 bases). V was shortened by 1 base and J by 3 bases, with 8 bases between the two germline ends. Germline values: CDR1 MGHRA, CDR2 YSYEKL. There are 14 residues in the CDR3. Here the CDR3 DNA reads TGCGCCAGCAGCCAAGGGAGGGGAACAGATACGCAGTATTTT. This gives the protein CASSQGRGTDTQYF.

The CDR3 DNA reads as TGTGCCAGCAGCTTGTTACCGGGACAGGGGGACTACGACAATGAGCAGTTCTTC. Protein sequence: CASSLLPGQGDYDNEQFF. V is TRBV11-2 and J is TRBJ2-1; 11 bases map to TRBD1. This CDR3 has 18 amino acids. Germline CDR1 SGHAT, CDR2 FQNNGV. V shed 3 bases and J 5 bases; nucleotides not matched to a gene: 12.